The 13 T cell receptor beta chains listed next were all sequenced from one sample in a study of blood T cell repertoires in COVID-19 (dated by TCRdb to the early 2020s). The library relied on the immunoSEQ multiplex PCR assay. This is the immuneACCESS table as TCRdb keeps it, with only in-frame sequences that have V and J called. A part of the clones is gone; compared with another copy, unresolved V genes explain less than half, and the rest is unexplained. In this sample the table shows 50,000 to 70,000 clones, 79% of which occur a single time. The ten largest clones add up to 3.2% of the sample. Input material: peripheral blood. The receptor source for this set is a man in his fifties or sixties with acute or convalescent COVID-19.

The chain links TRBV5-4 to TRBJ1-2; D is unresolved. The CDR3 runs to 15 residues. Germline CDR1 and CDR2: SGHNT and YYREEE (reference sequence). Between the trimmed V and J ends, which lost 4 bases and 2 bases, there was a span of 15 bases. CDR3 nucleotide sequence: TGTGCCAGCAGCCCCTGGGGTACGGGGAACTATGGCTACACCTTC. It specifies CASSPWGTGNYGYTF.

CDR3 sequence reads: CAWSRGFGEKLFF. DNA for the CDR3: TGTGCCTGGAGTAGGGGTTTCGGTGAAAAACTGTTTTTT. The V call is TRBV30, the J call TRBJ1-4; possible D gene TRBD1, 5 bases. Per germline, CDR1 GTSNPN and CDR2 SVGIG (reference sequence). The CDR3 runs 13 residues. V lost 2 bases and J lost 7, with 11 bases in between.

The CDR3 region is CASSRLTGGANNEQFF. The CDR3 DNA reads as TGTGCCAGCAGTAGACTCACAGGGGGAGCGAACAATGAGCAGTTCTTC. The chain recombines TRBV27 with TRBJ2-1; TRBD1 agrees at 8 bases. CDR3 length equals 16 residues. J lost 5 bases, V lost 5 bases, and 11 bases had no gene match. Germline V lookup: CDR1 MNHEY, CDR2 SMNVEV (reference sequence).

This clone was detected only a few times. The chain's CDR3 is CASSFRQATDTQYF. The DNA of the CDR3 is TGTGCCAGCAGTTTTCGGCAAGCGACAGATACGCAGTATTTT. The genes are TRBV28 and TRBJ2-3; D is undetermined. V lost 3 bases to trimming and J lost 3 bases, with 10 bases between them. Looked up from germline, CDR1 is MDHEN and CDR2 is SYDVKM. The CDR3 runs 14 residues.

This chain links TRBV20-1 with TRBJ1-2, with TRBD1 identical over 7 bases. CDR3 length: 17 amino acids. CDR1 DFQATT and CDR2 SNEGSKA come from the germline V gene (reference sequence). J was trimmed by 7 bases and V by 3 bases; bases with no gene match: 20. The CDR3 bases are TGCAGTGCTAGTTTCCCGACCGGGACAGATTGGATCCTTGGCTACACCTTC. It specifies CSASFPTGTDWILGYTF.

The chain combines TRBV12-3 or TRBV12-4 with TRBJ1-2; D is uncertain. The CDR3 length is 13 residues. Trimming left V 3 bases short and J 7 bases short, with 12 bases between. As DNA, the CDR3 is TGTGCCAGCAGTTTCTATAGAGGCGGTGGCTACACCTTC. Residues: CASSFYRGGGYTF.

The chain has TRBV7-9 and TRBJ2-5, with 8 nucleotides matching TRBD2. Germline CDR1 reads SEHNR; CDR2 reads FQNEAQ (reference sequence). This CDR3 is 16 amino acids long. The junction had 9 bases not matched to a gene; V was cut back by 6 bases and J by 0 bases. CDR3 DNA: TGTGCCAGCAGATCTGAGCGGGGGAGGTACCAAGAGACCCAGTACTTC. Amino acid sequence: CASRSERGRYQETQYF.

Here the CDR3 reads CASNPGQGREQYF. The CDR3 DNA follows: TGTGCCAGCAACCCGGGACAGGGCCGCGAGCAGTACTTC. The J gene is TRBJ2-7, the V gene TRBV25-1, with 9 bases that match TRBD1. Germline trimming cut 7 bases from V and 6 bases from J; bases unmatched to any gene: 7. The CDR3 runs to 13 residues. Germline CDR1 is MGHDK and CDR2 is SYGVNS.

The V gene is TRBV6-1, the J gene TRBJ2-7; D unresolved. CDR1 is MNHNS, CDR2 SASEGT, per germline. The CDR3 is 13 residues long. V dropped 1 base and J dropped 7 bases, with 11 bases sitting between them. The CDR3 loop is CASSEDPRVEQYF. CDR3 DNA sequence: TGTGCCAGCAGTGAAGATCCTAGAGTGGAGCAGTACTTC.

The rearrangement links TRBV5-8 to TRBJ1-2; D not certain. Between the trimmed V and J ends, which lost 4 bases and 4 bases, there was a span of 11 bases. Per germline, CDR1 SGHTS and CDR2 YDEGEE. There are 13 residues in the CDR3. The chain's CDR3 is CASSESGRYGYTF. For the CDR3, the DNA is TGTGCCAGCAGCGAAAGCGGACGCTATGGCTACACCTTC. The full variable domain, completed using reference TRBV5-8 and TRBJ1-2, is EAGVTQSPTHLIKTRGQQATLRCSPISGHTSVYWYQQALGLGLQFLLWYDEGEERNRGNFPPRFSGRQFPNYSSELNVNALELEDSALYLCASSESGRYGYTFGSGTRLTVV.

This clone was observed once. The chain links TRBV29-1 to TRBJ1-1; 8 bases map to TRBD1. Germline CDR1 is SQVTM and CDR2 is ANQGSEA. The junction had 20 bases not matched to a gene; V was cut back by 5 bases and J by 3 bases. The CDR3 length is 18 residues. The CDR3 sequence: CSVSGTGESFRGDTEAFF. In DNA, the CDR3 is TGCAGCGTTTCCGGGACAGGTGAATCTTTCCGGGGAGACACTGAAGCTTTCTTT. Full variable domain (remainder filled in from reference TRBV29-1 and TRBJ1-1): SAVISQKPSRDICQRGTSLTIQCQVDSQVTMMFWYRQQPGQSLTLIATANQGSEATYESGFVIDKFPISRPNLTFSTLTVSNMSPEDSSIYLCSVSGTGESFRGDTEAFFGQGTRLTVV.

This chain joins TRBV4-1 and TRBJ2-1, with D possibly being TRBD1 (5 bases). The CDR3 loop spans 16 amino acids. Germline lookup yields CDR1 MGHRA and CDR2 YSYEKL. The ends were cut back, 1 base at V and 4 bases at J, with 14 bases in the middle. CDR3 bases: TGCGCCAGCAGCCAAGTTGGTGGGGCAGTGTACAATGAGCAGTTCTTC. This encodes CASSQVGGAVYNEQFF.

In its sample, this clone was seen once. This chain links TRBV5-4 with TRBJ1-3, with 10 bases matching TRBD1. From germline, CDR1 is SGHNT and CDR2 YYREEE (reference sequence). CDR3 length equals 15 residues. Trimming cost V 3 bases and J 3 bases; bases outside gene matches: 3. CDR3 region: CASSSTGGLGNTIYF. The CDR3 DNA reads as TGTGCCAGCAGCTCGACAGGGGGCCTTGGAAACACCATATATTTT.